Sequencing of this T cell receptor (beta chain) was carried out in a study of beta chain features in type 1 diabetes. Study-level points and caveats: Researchers caution that PCR might favor shorter templates, equally among patients and controls.

On this clone itself: Its antigen is currently unknown.

V was pared by 6 bases and J by 8 bases, with 12 bases of the junction left unmatched. CDR1 is SGHTA and CDR2 is FQGTGA in the germline V gene. This CDR3 is built from 15 residues. Isolated RNA was reverse transcribed in full, so expressed TCRB transcripts were sequenced. Libraries were prepared by immunoSEQ multiplex PCR; TCRdb keeps only in-frame clonotypes and omits some of them. The sample has hundreds of thousands of clones, over 9.5% seen once; the top ten hold approximately 0.05%. The chain couples TRBV7-3 to TRBJ2-1; the match to TRBD1 covers 8 bases. The material sequenced was naive CD4+ T cells from blood. The receptor was derived from a woman aged 18-29 years in good health. The CDR3 region has the DNA TGTGCCAGCAGTCCCGACAGGGGCAAGTCCGATGAGCAGTTCTTC. Translation gives CASSPDRGKSDEQFF.